A selection of T cell receptor beta chains follows, all from one sample in a study of response to subunit inactivated influenza vaccine. TCRdb fed the RT-PCR reads into MiXCR, producing one record per CDR3 protein. The sample holds 530,000 or so distinct CDR3 sequences, approximately 15% seen once. Source: PBMCs from blood, taken roughly 13 days after vaccination. The receptors come from a man in his fifties who received an inactivated influenza vaccine. Each CDR3 is given with its conserved first and last residue. The order of the fields is D gene, V gene, clone size, J gene, CDR3 protein, CDR3 DNA. The D gene is left open where the match is weak. Clone size appears in some rows only: once, few, many, or a class for an expanded clone.

TRBD2	TRBV3-1	few	TRBJ2-2	CASSQEWGLAGGLNTGELFF	TGTGCCAGCAGCCAAGAATGGGGACTAGCGGGGGGACTTAACACCGGGGAGCTGTTTTTT
NA	TRBV9	NA	TRBJ2-5	CASSVGGGDAETQYF	TGTGCCAGCAGCGTAGGAGGGGGGGATGCTGAGACCCAGTACTTC
TRBD2	TRBV12-3/TRBV12-4	NA	TRBJ2-7	CASSLATSGRSEQYF	TGTGCCAGCAGTTTAGCAACTAGCGGGAGATCCGAGCAGTACTTC
NA	TRBV20-1	NA	TRBJ2-3	CSVVGVTDTQYF	TGCAGTGTTGTGGGGGTCACAGATACGCAGTATTTT
TRBD1	TRBV7-8	NA	TRBJ2-7	CASSTVTGTGSYEQCF	TGTGCCAGCAGCACCGTCACCGGGACAGGCTCCTACGAGCAGTGCTTC
TRBD1	TRBV29-1	NA	TRBJ1-1	CSVDRGAVNTEAFF	TGCAGCGTGGACAGGGGGGCCGTGAACACTGAAGCTTTCTTT
NA	TRBV9	NA	TRBJ2-6	CASSVLAGANVLTF	TGTGCCAGCAGCGTCTTGGCTGGGGCCAACGTCCTGACTTTC
TRBD1	TRBV5-5	NA	TRBJ1-1	CASSLEVTGPTQAFF	TGTGCCAGCAGCTTGGAAGTGACAGGGCCTACTCAAGCTTTCTTT
TRBD1	TRBV3-1	few	TRBJ2-7	CASSRGTGGIEQYF	TGTGCCAGCAGCCGGGGGACAGGGGGCATCGAGCAGTACTTC
NA	TRBV4-3	few	TRBJ1-6	CASSLNPVGDSPLHF	TGCGCCAGCAGCCTGAATCCGGTTGGTGATTCACCCCTCCACTTT